Listed below are T cell receptor beta chains from one sample, sequenced in a study of blood T cell repertoires in COVID-19. This table comes from immunoSEQ multiplex PCR, and its TCRdb copy is limited to in-frame clones, with some not included. The data hold 300,000 to 350,000 clones, with approximately 92% observed a single time. Sequenced: peripheral blood. The origin of the receptors is a woman aged 25-40 years with COVID-19, enrolled during active disease. The CDR3 runs from the conserved cysteine through the conserved F or W. A D gene is named only where the DNA matches it firmly. Expanded clones are given a class, and other clones once, few, many or no size at all.

J gene | clone size | D gene | V gene | CDR3 protein | CDR3 DNA
TRBJ2-7 | . | . | TRBV11-2 | CASSLGQAKSYEQYF | TGTGCCAGCAGCTTAGGACAGGCGAAGTCCTACGAGCAGTACTTC
TRBJ1-2 | few | . | TRBV2 | CASSEIAASYGYTF | TGTGCCAGCAGTGAAATAGCGGCCAGCTATGGCTACACCTTC
TRBJ2-7 | . | . | TRBV5-1 | CASSLGDKTYEQYF | TGCGCCAGCAGCTTGGGGGACAAAACCTACGAGCAGTACTTC
TRBJ2-5 | once | . | TRBV11-2 | CASSLKAGWEETQYF | TGTGCCAGCAGCTTAAAGGCGGGATGGGAAGAGACCCAGTACTTC
TRBJ1-1 | . | . | TRBV30 | CAWSPVLGPQNTEAFF | TGTGCCTGGAGTCCTGTGTTGGGCCCGCAGAACACTGAAGCTTTCTTT
TRBJ2-3 | . | TRBD2 | TRBV2 | CASSEISWLAGVSDTQYF | TGTGCCAGCAGTGAGATCTCCTGGCTAGCGGGAGTAAGTGATACGCAGTATTTT
TRBJ2-1 | . | TRBD2 | TRBV10-3 | CAIRTIAGGGDEQFF | TGTGCCATCAGGACTATAGCGGGAGGAGGCGATGAGCAGTTCTTC
TRBJ2-6 | . | . | TRBV4-1 | CASSQDPLTVFPSGANVLTF | TGCGCCAGCAGCCAAGATCCGTTGACTGTGTTTCCCTCTGGGGCCAACGTCCTGACTTTC
TRBJ1-2 | once | TRBD1 | TRBV2 | CASSYDRGLYGYTF | TGTGCCAGCAGTTACGACAGGGGGCTTTATGGCTACACCTTC
TRBJ1-2 | . | TRBD1 | TRBV7-9 | CASTVGQGGYGYTF | TGTGCCAGCACCGTAGGACAGGGCGGCTATGGCTACACCTTC
TRBJ2-5 | . | TRBD2 | TRBV10-1 | CASSEFSGRRETQYF | TGCGCCAGCAGTGAGTTTAGCGGGAGGCGGGAGACCCAGTACTTC
TRBJ1-1 | . | . | TRBV2 | CASSVEDGTEAFF | TGTGCCAGCAGTGTTGAGGATGGAACTGAAGCTTTCTTT
TRBJ2-1 | . | TRBD2 | TRBV10-3 | CAIGGLAGYTYNEQFF | TGTGCCATCGGGGGACTAGCGGGATATACCTACAATGAGCAGTTCTTC
TRBJ1-2 | . | TRBD1 | TRBV7-9 | CASSLVLGDRARGGYTF | TGTGCCAGCAGCTTAGTTCTTGGGGACAGGGCGAGAGGTGGCTACACCTTC
TRBJ2-1 | . | TRBD2 | TRBV5-1 | CASSKLAGVGEQFF | TGCGCCAGCAGCAAGCTAGCGGGAGTGGGTGAGCAGTTCTTC
TRBJ2-7 | . | TRBD2 | TRBV5-1 | CASSLPLAGNHYEQYF | TGCGCCAGCAGCTTGCCGCTAGCGGGAAATCACTACGAGCAGTACTTC
TRBJ1-6 | . | . | TRBV18 | CASSPQPGSPLHF | TGTGCCAGCTCACCCCAGCCGGGTTCACCCCTCCACTTT
TRBJ1-4 | . | . | TRBV7-9 | CASSDTGSTNEKLFF | TGTGCCAGCAGCGATACAGGGAGCACTAATGAAAAACTGTTTTTT
TRBJ2-1 | once | TRBD2 | TRBV24-1 | CATSGTFIAGVRNEQFF | TGTGCCACCAGTGGAACTTTTATAGCGGGAGTTCGTAATGAGCAGTTCTTC
TRBJ2-7 | . | TRBD1 | TRBV11-2 | CASRRTLDRVSSEQYF | TGTGCCAGCAGGCGAACCCTAGACAGGGTCTCCAGCGAGCAGTACTTC
TRBJ2-1 | . | TRBD2 | TRBV7-9 | CATRGGAQFF | TGTGCGACCCGGGGGGGTGCGCAGTTCTTC
TRBJ2-7 | . | TRBD1 | TRBV3-1/TRBV3-2 | CASSLGQPYEQYF | TGTGCCAGCAGTCTGGGACAGCCCTACGAGCAGTACTTC
TRBJ1-1 | . | . | TRBV19 | CASSIGRKNTEAFF | TGTGCCAGTAGCATCGGGAGAAAGAACACTGAAGCTTTCTTT
TRBJ2-2 | . | . | TRBV4-1 | CASRDQEGSTGELFF | TGCGCCAGCAGAGACCAGGAGGGAAGCACCGGGGAGCTGTTTTTT
TRBJ2-1 | . | TRBD2 | TRBV7-3 | CASSLAGEGSYNEQFF | TGTGCCAGCAGCTTAGCGGGGGAAGGCTCCTACAATGAGCAGTTCTTC
TRBJ1-3 | . | . | TRBV3-1/TRBV3-2 | CASKSSGNTIYF | TGTGCCAGCAAGAGCTCTGGAAACACCATATATTTT
TRBJ1-3 | . | . | TRBV30 | CAWSEGTGWRNTIYF | TGTGCCTGGAGTGAAGGAACAGGATGGAGAAACACCATATATTTT
TRBJ1-2 | . | . | TRBV2 | CASSRQPPNYGYTF | TGTGCCAGCAGTCGACAGCCCCCTAACTATGGCTACACCTTC
TRBJ1-5 | . | . | TRBV6-2/TRBV6-3 | CASSHGGSNQPQHF | TGTGCCAGCAGTCACGGAGGGAGCAATCAGCCCCAGCATTTT
TRBJ2-5 | few | TRBD1 | TRBV2 | CASSDGQGTSQGETQYF | TGTGCCAGCAGTGATGGACAGGGGACGAGTCAAGGGGAGACCCAGTACTTC
TRBJ1-6 | . | TRBD1 | TRBV19 | CASSSLTGGGSPLHF | TGTGCCAGTAGTTCCTTGACAGGGGGCGGTTCACCCCTCCACTTT
TRBJ2-2 | . | . | TRBV19 | CASSVRDERAGELFF | TGTGCCAGTAGTGTTCGAGACGAGCGAGCCGGGGAGCTGTTTTTT
TRBJ2-6 | . | . | TRBV28 | CAIKQPQAQTVLTF | TGTGCCATTAAGCAACCCCAGGCCCAAACCGTCCTGACTTTC
TRBJ2-1 | . | TRBD2 | TRBV28 | CASSASGSFYNEQFF | TGTGCCAGCAGTGCTAGCGGGAGTTTCTACAATGAGCAGTTCTTC
TRBJ1-6 | . | . | TRBV10-1 | CASSAPRGANSPLHF | TGCGCCAGCAGTGCCCCCCGGGGAGCTAATTCACCCCTCCACTTT
TRBJ2-2 | few | TRBD1 | TRBV6-4 | CASSDGGTGGTGELFF | TGTGCCAGCAGTGACGGGGGGACAGGGGGCACCGGGGAGCTGTTTTTT
TRBJ2-7 | . | . | TRBV6-5 | CAILPAGNSYEQYF | TGTGCCATCCTCCCAGCGGGTAATTCCTACGAGCAGTACTTC